This T cell receptor beta chain was observed in a study of blood T cell repertoires in COVID-19 (dated by TCRdb to 2020 to 2021). For the wider study: For ImmuneRACE Cohort 3, a participant was defined as recovered based on two consecutive negative NP/OP PCR tests, clearance by a healthcare professional, or resolution of symptoms. Collaborator samples came from the United States, Italy and Spain and covered acute and convalescent phases of COVID-19. The prospective study material was composed of cDNA or gDNA derived from T cells, B-cell-depleted T cells, or PBMCs. Subjects who had been exposed to COVID-19, were actively infected with it, or had recovered from it provided the deeply sampled blood TCRbeta repertoires that made up the dataset. The repertoires were made available in a free public database intended to serve as a resource for research on the immune response to SARS-CoV-2. Samples were obtained from the ongoing ImmuneRACE study (first 160 participants) and from 950 to 1,500 subjects provided by 6 global collaborators. The sample metadata nearly always contained a de-identified subject ID, COVID-19 status, age in years and sex. Where HLA class I and class II types were available, the types were taken from metadata supplied by the sample provider, not from assay-based typing. Study-wide conclusions, independent of this receptor: How much clinical and demographic metadata was included differed by source and by participant, and the metadata was provided uncurated.

According to the germline V gene, CDR1 reads SGDLS and CDR2 reads YYNGEE. Here V drops 3 bases and J drops 7 bases, and the junction holds 16 bases not matched to any gene. From cysteine to phenylalanine, the CDR3 is 17 amino acids long. The sequence is cut down to CDR3 DNA, 51 bases in frame from base 1. TCRbeta CDR3 regions were amplified from genomic DNA using the immunoSEQ Assay, a bias-controlled multiplex PCR. In the source study's methods: Nucleated cell counts per sample were estimated from amplification of reference gene primers within the assay. To quantify the absolute abundance of each unique TCRbeta CDR3 rearrangement, sequence reads were collapsed and filtered. For each sample, productive Simpson clonality was calculated as the square root of Simpson's diversity index across productive rearrangements. TCRdb mirrors the immuneACCESS table, restricted to in-frame sequences. Some clones are absent from its copies; in checked studies, under half trace to an unresolved V gene, and the reason for the others is unknown. V, J and clone size derive from that table, while D and trimming were established from the DNA sequence. The sample contains around 200,000 clones, 86% of them found a single time. 3.1% of the sample is taken by the ten largest.

In the prospective study, participants were 18 to 89 years old, resided in under 30 geographic areas of the United States, and were enrolled through a virtual design. To assign participants to cohorts, the prospective study relied on clinical history that participants themselves reported in a screening survey and a study questionnaire. In the prospective study, mobile phlebotomists collected whole blood, serum and a nasopharyngeal or oropharyngeal swab from each participant. Prospective study participants could optionally give additional blood draws and questionnaires over an approximately two-month period. Blood samples from the prospective study were shipped frozen or at room temperature prior to DNA extraction. A note on this clone: Its antigen is unknown. Per-base quality was not reported, and no clone a single base away is much larger than it.

The receptor was isolated from a woman in her forties or fifties in a cohort exposed to, infected with or recovered from COVID-19 (not recorded which). Input material: PBMCs or T cells enriched from blood (not recorded which). The V and J genes are TRBV9 and TRBJ1-2; TRBD1 matches 9 bases in the middle. The DNA sequence is TGTGCCAGCAGCGATACCCCCCACACAGGGGGCGCGAGTGGCTACACCTTC. Translated, this is CASSDTPHTGGASGYTF.